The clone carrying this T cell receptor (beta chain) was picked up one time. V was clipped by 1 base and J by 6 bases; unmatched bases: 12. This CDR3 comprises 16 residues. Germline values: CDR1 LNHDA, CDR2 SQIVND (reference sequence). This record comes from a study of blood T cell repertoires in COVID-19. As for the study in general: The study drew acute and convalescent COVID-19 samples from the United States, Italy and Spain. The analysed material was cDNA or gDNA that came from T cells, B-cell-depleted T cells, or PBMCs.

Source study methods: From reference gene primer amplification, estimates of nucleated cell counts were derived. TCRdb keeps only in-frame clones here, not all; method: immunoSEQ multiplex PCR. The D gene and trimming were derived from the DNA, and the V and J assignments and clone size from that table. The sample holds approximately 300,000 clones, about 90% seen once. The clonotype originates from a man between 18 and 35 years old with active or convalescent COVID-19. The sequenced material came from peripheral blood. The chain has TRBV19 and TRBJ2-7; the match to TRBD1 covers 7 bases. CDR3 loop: CASSIVYPTGSSEQYF. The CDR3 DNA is TGTGCCAGTAGTATAGTCTATCCGACAGGGTCGAGCGAGCAGTACTTC.